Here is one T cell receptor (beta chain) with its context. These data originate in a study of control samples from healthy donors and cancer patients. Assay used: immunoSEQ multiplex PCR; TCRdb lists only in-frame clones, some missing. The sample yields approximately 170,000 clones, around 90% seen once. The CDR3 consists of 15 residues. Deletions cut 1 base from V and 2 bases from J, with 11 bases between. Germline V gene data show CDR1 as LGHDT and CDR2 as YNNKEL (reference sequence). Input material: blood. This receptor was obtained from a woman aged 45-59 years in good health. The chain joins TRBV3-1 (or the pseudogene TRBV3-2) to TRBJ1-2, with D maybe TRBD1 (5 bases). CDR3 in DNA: TGTGCCAGCAGCCAAGGCCGAGCAGGGAACTATGGCTACACCTTC. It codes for CASSQGRAGNYGYTF.